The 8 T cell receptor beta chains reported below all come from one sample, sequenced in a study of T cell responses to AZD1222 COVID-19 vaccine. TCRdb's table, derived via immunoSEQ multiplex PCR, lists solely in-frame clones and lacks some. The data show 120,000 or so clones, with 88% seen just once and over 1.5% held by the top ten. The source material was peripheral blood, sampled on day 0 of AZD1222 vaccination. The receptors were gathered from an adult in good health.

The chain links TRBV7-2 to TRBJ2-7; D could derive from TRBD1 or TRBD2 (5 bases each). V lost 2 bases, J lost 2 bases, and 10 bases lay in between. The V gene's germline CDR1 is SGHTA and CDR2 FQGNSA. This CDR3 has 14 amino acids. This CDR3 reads CASSLFQGPYEQYF. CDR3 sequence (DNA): TGTGCCAGCAGCTTATTTCAGGGACCCTACGAGCAGTACTTC.

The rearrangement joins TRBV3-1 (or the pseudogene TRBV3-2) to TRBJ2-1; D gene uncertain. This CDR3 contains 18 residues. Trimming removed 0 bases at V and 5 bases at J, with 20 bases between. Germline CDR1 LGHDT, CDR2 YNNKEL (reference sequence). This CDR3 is CASSQDIGLGGPNNEQFF. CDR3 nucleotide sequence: TGTGCCAGCAGCCAAGACATCGGTTTGGGCGGACCGAACAATGAGCAGTTCTTC.

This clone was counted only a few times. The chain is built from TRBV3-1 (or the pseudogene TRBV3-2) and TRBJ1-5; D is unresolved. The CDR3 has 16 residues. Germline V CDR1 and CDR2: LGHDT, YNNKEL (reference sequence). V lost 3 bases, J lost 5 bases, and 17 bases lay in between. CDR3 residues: CASSHLPPPGDQPQHF. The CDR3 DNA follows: TGTGCCAGCAGCCATCTCCCCCCACCCGGGGATCAGCCCCAGCATTTT.

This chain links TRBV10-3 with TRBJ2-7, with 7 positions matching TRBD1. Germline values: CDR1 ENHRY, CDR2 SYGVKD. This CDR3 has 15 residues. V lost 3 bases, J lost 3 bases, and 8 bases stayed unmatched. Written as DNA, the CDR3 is TGTGCCATCAGTGACGACAAGGGACAGATCTACGAGCAGTACTTC. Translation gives CAISDDKGQIYEQYF.

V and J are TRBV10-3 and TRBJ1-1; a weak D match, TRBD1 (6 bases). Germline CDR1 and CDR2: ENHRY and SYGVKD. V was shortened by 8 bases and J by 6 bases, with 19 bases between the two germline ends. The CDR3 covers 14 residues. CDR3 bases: TGTGCCATCCGGCGTAGGGAGGGGGATTCTGAAGCTTTCTTT. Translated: CAIRRREGDSEAFF.

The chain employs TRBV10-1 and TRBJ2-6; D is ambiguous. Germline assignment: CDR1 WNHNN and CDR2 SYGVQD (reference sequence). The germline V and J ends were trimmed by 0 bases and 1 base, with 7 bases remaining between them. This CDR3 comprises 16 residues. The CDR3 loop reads CASSESWGSGANVLTF. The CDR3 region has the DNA TGCGCCAGCAGTGAGTCGTGGGGTTCTGGGGCCAACGTCCTGACTTTC.

CDR3 loop: CASSVATSSGGRTDTQYF. CDR3 DNA sequence: TGTGCCAGCAGCGTAGCTACGTCTAGCGGGGGGCGCACAGATACGCAGTATTTT. V usage is TRBV9 and J usage is TRBJ2-3; TRBD2 agrees at 11 bases. With 0 bases clipped from V and 1 base from J, the junction kept 7 bases outside the gene matches. Per the germline V gene, CDR1 is SGDLS and CDR2 is YYNGEE. The CDR3 spans 18 residues.

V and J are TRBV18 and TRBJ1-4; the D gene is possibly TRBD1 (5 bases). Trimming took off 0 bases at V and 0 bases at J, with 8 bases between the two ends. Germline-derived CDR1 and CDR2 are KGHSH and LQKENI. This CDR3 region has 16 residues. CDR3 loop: CASSPPGTATNEKLFF. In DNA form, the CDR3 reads TGTGCCAGCTCACCACCGGGGACGGCAACTAATGAAAAACTGTTTTTT.